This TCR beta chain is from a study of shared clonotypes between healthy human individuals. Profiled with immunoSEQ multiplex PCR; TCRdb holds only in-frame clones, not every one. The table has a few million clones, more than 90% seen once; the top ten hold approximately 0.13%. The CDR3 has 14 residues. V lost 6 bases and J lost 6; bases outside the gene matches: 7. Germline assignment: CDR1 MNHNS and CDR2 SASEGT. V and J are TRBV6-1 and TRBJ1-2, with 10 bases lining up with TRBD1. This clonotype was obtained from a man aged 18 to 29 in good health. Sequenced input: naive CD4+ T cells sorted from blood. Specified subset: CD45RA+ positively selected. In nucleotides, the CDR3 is TGTGCCAGCAGGGGGACAGGGGAAACCCATGGCTACACCTTC. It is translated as CASRGTGETHGYTF.